A single sample is the source of the 20 T cell receptor beta chains below, sequenced in a study of metastatic and nonmetastatic thyroid tumors. Thyroid surgery was performed in patients who had received no treatment beforehand. TCRdb used MiXCR to call clones anew from the PCR reads. This table has approximately 17,000 clones, around a quarter appearing once. The specimen sequenced was adjacent normal tissue. The origin of the receptors is a female donor with papillary thyroid cancer or a benign thyroid nodule (not recorded which). Some clones in this sample may be carry-over from other donors' samples.

In this sample, this clone turned up a few times. The sample has other DNA sequences that encode this CDR3 too. The V call is TRBV6-1, the J call TRBJ2-1; 7 bases map to TRBD2. Germline V lookup: CDR1 MNHNS, CDR2 SASEGT. The J segment lost 7 bases and the V segment lost 8 bases, leaving 5 bases of the junction unmatched. The CDR3 is made up of 12 amino acids. The CDR3 sequence is CASGRVLNEQFF. The CDR3 nucleotides are TGTGCCAGCGGGAGGGTCTTGAATGAGCAGTTCTTC.

There are a few counts of this clone. This chain joins TRBV28 and TRBJ1-1; D is perhaps TRBD1 (5 bases). This CDR3 has 14 residues. Trimming removed 6 bases from V and 1 base from J, with 12 bases in between. Germline V gives CDR1 MDHEN, CDR2 SYDVKM. CDR3 nucleotide sequence: TGTGCCAGCAGGAGGGACGCAAAGAACACTGAAGCTTTCTTT. This translates into CASRRDAKNTEAFF.

Only a few counts were recorded for this clone. This chain connects TRBV6-1 to TRBJ1-2; a weak D match, TRBD1 (5 bases). V lost 2 bases and J lost 5, with 15 bases in between. The CDR3 spans 15 residues. Germline assignment: CDR1 MNHNS and CDR2 SASEGT. CDR3 sequence (DNA): TGTGCCAGCAGTGAAAAAGGAACGGCAGGGTATGGCTACACCTTC. This sequence encodes CASSEKGTAGYGYTF.

This chain connects TRBV30 to TRBJ1-2; perhaps TRBD1 as D (5 bases). Trimming left V 5 bases short and J 5 bases short, with 27 bases between. This CDR3 is built from 17 residues. In germline, CDR1 is GTSNPN, CDR2 SVGIG (reference sequence). The CDR3, as DNA: TGTGCCTGGGCTTTAAGGGGCCTCCCACCCCTGTGGTATGGCTACACCTTC. Amino acid sequence: CAWALRGLPPLWYGYTF.

This clone came up many times. The chain joins TRBV20-1 to TRBJ2-7; TRBD1 might be the D (5 bases). Trimming cost V 6 bases and J 3 bases, with 9 bases left between them. This CDR3 is built from 11 residues. Germline V gene data show CDR1 as DFQATT and CDR2 as SNEGSKA (reference sequence). The CDR3 DNA sequence: TGCAGTGCGCCAGGGATCTACGAGCAGTACTTC. It is translated as CSAPGIYEQYF.

In this sample, this clone turned up a few times. A read error may produce the germline difference seen at one junction end. The chain is built from TRBV27 and TRBJ2-7, with a weak D call TRBD2 (5 bases). Germline V gives CDR1 MNHEY, CDR2 SMNVEV (reference sequence). This CDR3 region has 13 residues. The CDR3 spells CVSSFKDFGEQYF. The CDR3 region has the DNA TGTGTCAGCAGTTTTAAGGACTTCGGGGAGCAGTACTTC.

The table lists this clone with many counts. This chain joins TRBV11-1 and TRBJ1-2, with 7 bases that match TRBD1. Germline CDR1 and CDR2: SGHAT and FQDESV (reference sequence). The CDR3 sequence is 15 residues long. Losses at the gene ends were 4 bases for V and 5 bases for J; bases not matched to a gene: 10. This CDR3 is CASSYQPGGAYGYTF. DNA for the CDR3: TGTGCCAGCAGCTACCAACCAGGGGGAGCTTATGGCTACACCTTC.

The rearrangement uses TRBV7-3 and TRBJ2-6, with D uncertain. The CDR3 is 15 residues long. Germline values: CDR1 SGHTA, CDR2 FQGTGA. Trimming removed 5 bases at V and 1 base at J, with 9 bases between. The CDR3 here is CASSLRHSGANVLTF. The CDR3 DNA follows: TGTGCCAGCAGCCTCCGACATTCTGGGGCCAACGTCCTGACTTTC.

This clone came up a few times. This chain links TRBV19 with TRBJ1-2; 7 nucleotides agree with TRBD1. The CDR3 runs 15 residues. CDR1 is LNHDA and CDR2 is SQIVND in the germline V gene (reference sequence). V was pared by 5 bases and J by 3 bases, with 9 bases of the junction left unmatched. CDR3 loop: CASSLYRGRDYGYTF. CDR3 DNA sequence: TGTGCCAGTAGTCTCTACAGGGGAAGGGACTATGGCTACACCTTC.

This clone was seen repeatedly, ten times or more. The junction differs from germline at one of its ends, possibly a read error. The chain links TRBV2 to TRBJ2-7; the D call may be TRBD1 or TRBD2 (5 bases each). The CDR3 runs 15 residues. CDR1 and CDR2 (germline): SNHLY, FYNNEI. Written as DNA, the CDR3 is TGTGCCAGCAGCGAAGGGACGGTAGCTCCCGCCGAGCAGTACTTC. It encodes CASSEGTVAPAEQYF.

Many counts were recorded for this clone. The chain employs TRBV12-3 or TRBV12-4 and TRBJ1-1, with TRBD1 matching 8 bases. The CDR3 is made up of 15 amino acids. Unmatched junction bases numbered 12, after V lost 5 bases and J lost 7 bases. CDR3 sequence reads: CASSPRTGSPFEAFF. The CDR3, as DNA: TGTGCCAGCAGTCCCCGGACAGGGTCTCCCTTTGAAGCTTTCTTT.

A few counts support this clone. V usage is TRBV28 and J usage is TRBJ2-4, with a possible D match to TRBD1 (6 bases). Germline loops: CDR1 MDHEN, CDR2 SYDVKM. Trimming removed 1 base at V and 5 bases at J, with 12 bases between. This CDR3 contains 15 residues. Here the CDR3 reads CASSLFRTAENIQYF. CDR3 sequence (DNA): TGTGCCAGCAGTTTATTCAGGACAGCTGAAAACATTCAGTACTTC.

This clone has a count of ten or more. This chain connects TRBV6-1 to TRBJ1-3; D gene uncertain. CDR1 and CDR2 (germline): MNHNS, SASEGT. Trimming took 5 bases from V and 0 from J, leaving 11 bases between them. The CDR3 covers 15 residues. The CDR3 region has the DNA TGTGCCAGCAGTTCCCGGTTACTCTCTGGAAACACCATATATTTT. Protein sequence: CASSSRLLSGNTIYF.

This clone was recorded once. The chain links TRBV5-6 to TRBJ1-6; 11 positions match TRBD1. Unmatched junction bases numbered 4, after V lost 5 bases and J lost 9 bases. CDR3 length: 14 amino acids. Germline CDR1 is SGHDT and CDR2 is YYEEEE. The CDR3 nucleotides read TGTGCCAGCAGGACCGGGACAGGGGGTTCACCCCTCCACTTT. Translating it yields CASRTGTGGSPLHF. The whole variable domain, filled in from reference TRBV5-6 and TRBJ1-6, reads DAGVTQSPTHLIKTRGQQVTLRCSPKSGHDTVSWYQQALGQGPQFIFQYYEEEERQRGNFPDRFSGHQFPNYSSELNVNALLLGDSALYLCASRTGTGGSPLHFGNGTRLTVT.

This clone was recorded many times. The rearrangement links TRBV11-2 to TRBJ2-7, with 10 nucleotides matching TRBD2. Germline values: CDR1 SGHAT, CDR2 FQNNGV. The CDR3 spans 18 residues. Germline trimming cut 2 bases from V and 3 bases from J; bases unmatched to any gene: 13. The CDR3: CASSLLPVAGGHFYEQYF. The CDR3 region has the DNA TGTGCCAGCAGCTTACTCCCCGTAGCGGGAGGCCATTTCTACGAGCAGTACTTC.

The sample holds many counts of this clone. The rearrangement links TRBV12-3 or TRBV12-4 to TRBJ2-2; no reliable D call. Trimming pared 0 bases from V and 7 bases from J, leaving 9 bases between. The CDR3 is made up of 14 amino acids. In nucleotides, the CDR3 is TGTGCCAGCAGTTTAGCGAGTCAGTACGGGGAGCTGTTTTTT. Translation gives CASSLASQYGELFF.

This clone was counted a few times. The gene calls are TRBV28 and TRBJ2-5; unclear D gene. CDR3 length: 14 amino acids. The germline V gene encodes CDR1 MDHEN and CDR2 SYDVKM. Trimming stripped 8 bases from V and 1 base from J, with 14 bases between. The CDR3 reads CASRGRGLQETQYF. The CDR3 DNA follows: TGTGCCAGCCGTGGGCGAGGCCTCCAAGAGACCCAGTACTTC.

The chain is built from TRBV20-1 and TRBJ2-7; D is undetermined. CDR1 is DFQATT, CDR2 SNEGSKA, per germline (reference sequence). This CDR3 spans 11 amino acids. Between the trimmed V and J ends, which lost 6 bases and 6 bases, there was a span of 12 bases. The DNA of the CDR3 is TGCAGTGCCCGCCTCCCGTCCGAGCAGTACTTC. Its protein is CSARLPSEQYF.

This clone was recorded a few times. J is TRBJ2-3 and V is TRBV28; D may be TRBD1 or TRBD2 (6 bases each). This CDR3 is 15 amino acids long. CDR1 is MDHEN, CDR2 SYDVKM, per germline. The germline V and J ends were trimmed by 4 bases and 4 bases, with 15 bases remaining between them. CDR3 residues: CASSWRGRGADTQYF. The CDR3 region has the DNA TGTGCCAGCAGTTGGAGGGGCAGGGGTGCAGATACGCAGTATTTT. The full variable domain, rest sourced from reference TRBV28 and TRBJ2-3, is DVKVTQSSRYLVKRTGEKVFLECVQDMDHENMFWYRQDPGLGLRLIYFSYDVKMKEKGDIPEGYSVSREKKERFSLILESASTNQTSMYLCASSWRGRGADTQYFGPGTRLTVL.

V usage is TRBV2 and J usage is TRBJ1-6, with D maybe TRBD1 (5 bases). Looked up from germline, CDR1 is SNHLY and CDR2 is FYNNEI. The ends were cut back, 4 bases at V and 10 bases at J, with 11 bases in the middle. There are 13 residues in the CDR3. CDR3 bases: TGTGCCAGCAGTGGGCAGGGCGGGTCACCCCTCCACTTT. This encodes CASSGQGGSPLHF.